The clone carrying this T cell receptor beta chain was counted ten times or more. Its antigen is still unknown. Hyperthyroidism of Graves' type that showed no ophthalmopathy progression within 18 months was stable. Reasons for excluding patients were uncontrolled infection, other autoimmune disease, pregnancy or lactation. With 7 bases removed from V and 8 bases from J, the gap between germline ends came to 17 bases. The CDR3 totals 13 residues. CDR1 and CDR2 from the germline V gene are SNHLY and FYNNEI. These data are taken from a study of T cells in Graves' hyperthyroidism and ophthalmopathy. Study-wide results and caveats: Expanded thyroid clonotypes (above 0.001) were mostly also found in blood.

Amplification targeted TCR beta CDR3 regions from RNA transcripts. TCR CDR3 underwent first-round RT-PCR with the HTBI primer set. TCRdb fed the multiplex PCR reads into MiXCR, producing one record per CDR3 protein. The sample includes about 560,000 distinct CDR3 sequences, 12% to 15% of them seen just once. The clonotype was recovered from a woman between 40 and 55 years old with Graves' hyperthyroidism. The rearrangement joins TRBV2 to TRBJ1-2; D is undetermined. Material: blood. The CDR3 DNA follows: TGTGCCAGCAACGAGGACGAGCTGGAGGGCTACACCTTC. Translation gives CASNEDELEGYTF.